The 8 T cell receptor beta chains in this list originate from one sample, sequenced in a study of T-cell memory formation after mild COVID-19 (dated by TCRdb to about 2021). Library prep was done by 5' RACE. Instrument on record: Illumina NovaSeq 6000. TCRdb reworked the public reads: Q25 trimming with fastp, MiXCR clone assembly, productive beta chains retained. Rows are combined by CDR3 protein, so each entry shows the most common genes and DNA. The sample table contains about 250,000 distinct CDR3 sequences; only one count was recorded for 15% of them. 2% to 2.5% of the sample comes from the top ten. Sequenced input: PBMCs or a T cell subset sorted from them (not recorded which). The receptors were gathered from an adult woman who had mild COVID-19 (a few samples of this study predate the infection). The sample titles of this study are shuffled in the database, so cell type and time point are left out; the donor was told from shared clones.

V is TRBV20-1 and J is TRBJ1-5; 7 bases are a match to TRBD1. Trimming removed 0 bases from V and 0 bases from J; junction bases left unmatched: 5. CDR1 and CDR2 from the germline V gene are DFQATT and SNEGSKA (reference sequence). The CDR3 covers 16 residues. The CDR3 DNA sequence: TGCAGTGCTAGAGAGACCCAGGGGGATAGCAATCAGCCCCAGCATTTT. As protein: CSARETQGDSNQPQHF.

The rearrangement uses TRBV12-3 or TRBV12-4 and TRBJ1-2, with D perhaps matching TRBD1 (5 bases). The V and J ends lost 6 bases and 2 bases respectively, with 7 bases between them. The CDR3 runs 12 residues. The CDR3 spells CASRGENYGYTF. The CDR3 region has the DNA TGTGCCAGCAGAGGGGAGAACTATGGCTACACCTTC.

This clonotype was detected a few times. V and J are TRBV7-6 and TRBJ2-7, with TRBD1 matching 9 bases. Germline loops: CDR1 SGHVS, CDR2 FNYEAQ. V was clipped by 1 base and J by 6 bases; unmatched bases: 7. The length of the CDR3 is 15 residues. The CDR3 DNA is TGTGCCAGCAGCTTAGGGGACAGGGTTCTGGGCGAGCAGTACTTC. Translating it yields CASSLGDRVLGEQYF.

This chain joins TRBV3-1 and TRBJ2-1, with 10 bases lining up with TRBD2. The CDR3 is made up of 16 amino acids. In germline, CDR1 is LGHDT, CDR2 YNNKEL (reference sequence). V lost 3 bases and J lost 7; bases outside the gene matches: 9. The CDR3 DNA follows: TGTGCCAGCAGCCAGCCACCTAGCGGGAGAGTTAATGAGCAGTTCTTC. Translation: CASSQPPSGRVNEQFF.

This clonotype was counted at least ten times. The chain is built from TRBV3-1 and TRBJ1-6, with D hard to call. Trimming took off 4 bases at V and 7 bases at J, with 5 bases between the two ends. Germline V gene lookup returns CDR1 LGHDT and CDR2 YNNKEL (reference sequence). There are 12 residues in the CDR3. The CDR3 is CASSRSNSPLHF. The CDR3 nucleotides are TGTGCCAGCAGCCGGTCAAATTCACCCCTCCACTTT.

The gene calls are TRBV4-3 and TRBJ1-1; D ambiguous. V was trimmed by 0 bases and J by 1 base, leaving 6 bases between them. Germline V gene sequence: CDR1 LGHNA, CDR2 YSLEER. The CDR3 loop spans 14 amino acids. The CDR3 is CASSQDRTNTEAFF. CDR3 in DNA: TGCGCCAGCAGCCAAGATAGAACGAACACTGAAGCTTTCTTT.

This clonotype appeared many times. V gene TRBV4-3 combines with J gene TRBJ2-1; 7 nucleotides match TRBD2. The CDR3 sequence is 15 residues long. Germline V lookup: CDR1 LGHNA, CDR2 YSLEER. The ends lost 2 bases at V and 3 bases at J; junction bases unmatched: 4. CDR3 bases: TGCGCCAGCAGCCAATCACGGGAGGTCTACAATGAGCAGTTCTTC. Translation: CASSQSREVYNEQFF.

V and J are TRBV29-1 and TRBJ1-5; 8 bases map to TRBD1. This CDR3 is 14 amino acids long. The germline CDR1 and CDR2 sequences are SQVTM and ANQGSEA. The J segment lost 7 bases and the V segment lost 6 bases, leaving 11 bases of the junction unmatched. The CDR3 DNA sequence: TGCAGCGTCTCCTATGGACAGGGACGACAGCCCCAGCATTTT. Translated, it gives CSVSYGQGRQPQHF.